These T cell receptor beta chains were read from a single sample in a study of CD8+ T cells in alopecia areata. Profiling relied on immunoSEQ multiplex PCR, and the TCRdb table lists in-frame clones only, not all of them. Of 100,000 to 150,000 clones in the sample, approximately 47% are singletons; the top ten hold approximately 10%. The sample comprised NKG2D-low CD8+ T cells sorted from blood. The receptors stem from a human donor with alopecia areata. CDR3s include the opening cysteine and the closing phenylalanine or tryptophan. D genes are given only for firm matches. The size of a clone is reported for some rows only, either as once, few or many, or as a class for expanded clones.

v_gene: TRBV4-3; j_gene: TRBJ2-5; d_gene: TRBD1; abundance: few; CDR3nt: TGCGCCAGCAGCCAGGGGACAGGGGGCGCGACAGAGACCCAGTACTTC; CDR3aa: CASSQGTGGATETQYF
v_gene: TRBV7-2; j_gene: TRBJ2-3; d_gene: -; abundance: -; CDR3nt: TGTGCCAGCAGCTTACGCCGGGCGGGCACAGATACGCAGTATTTT; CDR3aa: CASSLRRAGTDTQYF
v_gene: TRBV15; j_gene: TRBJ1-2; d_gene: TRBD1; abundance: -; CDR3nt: TGTGCCACCAGCACGGACAGGGGATCGCGAGGCTACACCTTC; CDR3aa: CATSTDRGSRGYTF
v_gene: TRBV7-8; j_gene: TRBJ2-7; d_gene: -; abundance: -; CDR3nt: TGTGCCAGCAGCCTGGGCCGATACGAGCAGTACTTC; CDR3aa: CASSLGRYEQYF
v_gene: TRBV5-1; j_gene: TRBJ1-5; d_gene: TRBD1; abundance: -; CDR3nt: TGCGCCAGCAGCGCGACAGGGAGGCAGCCCCAGCATTTT; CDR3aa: CASSATGRQPQHF
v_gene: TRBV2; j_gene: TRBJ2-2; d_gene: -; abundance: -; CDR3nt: TGTGCCAGCAGGGTTCTTGAGGACAGGAACACCGGGGAGCTGTTTTTT; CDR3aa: CASRVLEDRNTGELFF
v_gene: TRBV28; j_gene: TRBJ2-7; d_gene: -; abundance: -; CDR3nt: TGTGCCAGCAGGGGTTTGCACGAGCAGTACTTC; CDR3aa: CASRGLHEQYF
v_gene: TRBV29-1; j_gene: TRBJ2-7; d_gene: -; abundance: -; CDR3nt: TGCAGCGTTGAAGCCAGCGGCCACGAGCAGTACTTC; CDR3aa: CSVEASGHEQYF
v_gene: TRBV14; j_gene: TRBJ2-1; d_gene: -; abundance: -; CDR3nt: TGTGCCAGCAGCCAAGGGAGATTGACAGCCCACAATGAGCAGTTCTTC; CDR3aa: CASSQGRLTAHNEQFF
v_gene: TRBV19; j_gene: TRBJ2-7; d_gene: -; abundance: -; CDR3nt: TGTGCCAGTAGTATTTCAGGGGTGGGCTCCTACGAGCAGTACTTC; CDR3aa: CASSISGVGSYEQYF
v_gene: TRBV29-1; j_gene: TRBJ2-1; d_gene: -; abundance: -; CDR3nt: TGCAGCGTTACAGGGTCTAGGAATGAGCAGTTCTTC; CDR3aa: CSVTGSRNEQFF
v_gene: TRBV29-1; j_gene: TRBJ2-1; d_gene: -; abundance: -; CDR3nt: TGCAGCGTAGCGTCGGCGGGATCCTACAATGAGCAGTTCTTC; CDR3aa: CSVASAGSYNEQFF
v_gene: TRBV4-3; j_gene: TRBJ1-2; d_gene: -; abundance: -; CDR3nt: TGCGCCAGCAGCCAAGGGACGGAGGAATATGGCTACACCTTC; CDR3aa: CASSQGTEEYGYTF
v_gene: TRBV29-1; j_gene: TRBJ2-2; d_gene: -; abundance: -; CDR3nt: TGCAGCGCCCATAGCTTGGACACCGGGGAGCTGTTTTTT; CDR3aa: CSAHSLDTGELFF